Presented here are 26 T cell receptor beta chains from one specimen sequenced in a study of vaccination and CD4 T cells after COVID-19. Scientists ran DNA taken from cultured CD4+ T cells through the Oncomine TCR Beta short-read assay for sequencing. TCRdb reanalysed the PCR reads using MiXCR and keeps one entry per CDR3 protein. Of about 24,000 distinct CDR3 sequences detected, less than 70% appear once; the ten largest clones hold about 7.8%. The treatment here: roughly 10-day PBMC culture with coronavirus spike peptide pools or control peptides (ViraFEST assay). For these TCRs, the target antigens are not known. What was sequenced was CD4+ T cells from blood, cultured in vitro. These receptors were collected from a human donor who had recovered from COVID-19.

This clonotype came up a few times. The chain joins TRBV7-9 to TRBJ1-2; D may be TRBD1 (5 bases). V lost 4 bases, J lost 8 bases, and 17 bases lay in between. The CDR3 loop spans 14 amino acids. Per the germline V gene, CDR1 is SEHNR and CDR2 is FQNEAQ (reference sequence). The CDR3 sequence: CASSSSGAGGGYTF. In DNA, the CDR3 is TGTGCCAGCAGCTCCTCCGGGGCTGGGGGAGGCTACACCTTC. Combining the CDR3 with reference TRBV7-9 and TRBJ1-2 gives the whole variable domain DTGVSQNPRHKITKRGQNVTFRCDPISEHNRLYWYRQTLGQGPEFLTYFQNEAQLEKSRLLSDRFSAERPKGSFSTLEIQRTEQGDSAMYLCASSSSGAGGGYTFGSGTRLTVV.

The rearrangement uses TRBV25-1 and TRBJ2-5, with D perhaps being TRBD1 or TRBD2 (5 bases each). Germline CDR1 is MGHDK and CDR2 is SYGVNS. The CDR3 length is 13 residues. Trimming took 5 bases from V and 10 from J, leaving 17 bases between them. The CDR3 DNA sequence: TGTGCCAGCAGTCTTGGGCCCCGGGGCGTCCAGTACTTC. It specifies CASSLGPRGVQYF.

The chain is built from TRBV20-1 and TRBJ2-7; possible D gene TRBD1, 6 bases. The CDR3 runs 11 residues. Trimming removed 7 bases at V and 3 bases at J, with 10 bases between. CDR1 is DFQATT and CDR2 is SNEGSKA in the germline V gene (reference sequence). In DNA, the CDR3 is TGCAGTGTTCTACAGGGCTACGAGCAGTACTTC. Its translation is CSVLQGYEQYF.

This chain connects TRBV27 to TRBJ1-1; D gene uncertain. This CDR3 has 14 residues. Germline V gene data show CDR1 as MNHEY and CDR2 as SMNVEV (reference sequence). Trimming shortened V by 10 bases and J by 1 base, and 16 bases separated the two germline ends. The CDR3 coding sequence is TGTGCCACCCGGGATAGACAAACGAACACTGAAGCTTTCTTT. This sequence encodes CATRDRQTNTEAFF.

The rearrangement joins TRBV11-2 to TRBJ2-5; D perhaps matches TRBD2 (6 bases). CDR1 SGHAT and CDR2 FQNNGV come from the germline V gene. The ends were cut back, 7 bases at V and 2 bases at J, with 17 bases in the middle. This CDR3 is built from 15 residues. Here the CDR3 DNA reads TGTGCCAGCACGCTAGTTGGGGACTGGCAAGAGACCCAGTACTTC. Protein: CASTLVGDWQETQYF.

V is TRBV6-2 or TRBV6-3 and J is TRBJ1-5; D remains unclear. Trimming stripped 7 bases from V and 0 bases from J, with 10 bases between. There are 14 residues in the CDR3. CDR1 is MNHEY and CDR2 is SVGEGT in the germline V gene. CDR3 residues: CASTQRASNQPQHF. The CDR3, as DNA: TGTGCCAGCACTCAGAGGGCTAGCAATCAGCCCCAGCATTTT.

This chain uses TRBV19 with TRBJ1-2; TRBD1 is a possible D gene (6 bases). The CDR3 is made up of 13 amino acids. CDR1 and CDR2 (germline): LNHDA, SQIVND (reference sequence). V lost 3 bases and J 10 bases, leaving 15 bases between the germline ends. CDR3: CASSMVPAGAYTF. As DNA, the CDR3 is TGTGCCAGTAGTATGGTCCCTGCAGGGGCCTACACCTTC.

V gene TRBV7-8 combines with J gene TRBJ1-1; D is possibly TRBD1 (5 bases). The CDR3 runs to 18 residues. Germline V gene sequence: CDR1 SGHVS, CDR2 FQNEAQ. V gave up 5 bases and J gave up 5 bases, with 27 bases separating them. In nucleotides, the CDR3 is TGTGCCAGCAGCGTCCCGAGATTGGTACTCCAGGGCGGGACTGAAGCTTTCTTT. This gives the protein CASSVPRLVLQGGTEAFF.

The chain combines TRBV20-1 with TRBJ2-7; 9 bases agree with TRBD2. J was trimmed by 0 bases and V by 5 bases; bases with no gene match: 11. The length of the CDR3 is 16 residues. From germline, CDR1 is DFQATT and CDR2 SNEGSKA (reference sequence). This CDR3 is CSAPLISGGSSYEQYF. CDR3 coding DNA: TGCAGTGCTCCGCTCATTAGCGGGGGAAGCTCCTACGAGCAGTACTTC.

The V and J genes are TRBV20-1 and TRBJ1-5; tentative D call: TRBD1 (5 bases). Germline CDR1 DFQATT, CDR2 SNEGSKA (reference sequence). This CDR3 contains 15 residues. Between the trimmed V and J ends, which lost 2 bases and 1 base, there was a span of 12 bases. CDR3 DNA: TGCAGTGCTAGATTCGTGCGGGGGAGCAATCAGCCCCAGCATTTT. Its translation: CSARFVRGSNQPQHF.

The V and J genes are TRBV20-1 and TRBJ2-5; 7 bases line up with TRBD2. The CDR3 runs 12 residues. After removal of 6 bases from V and 2 bases from J, the junction contained 3 bases not matched to a gene. Germline V gives CDR1 DFQATT, CDR2 SNEGSKA (reference sequence). As DNA, the CDR3 is TGCAGTGCCCGCGGGAGACAAGAGACCCAGTACTTC. It codes for CSARGRQETQYF.

The chain is built from TRBV7-2 and TRBJ1-2; D is unclear. V was trimmed by 1 base and J by 1 base, leaving 4 bases between them. The CDR3 sequence is 13 residues long. Germline V gene sequence: CDR1 SGHTA, CDR2 FQGNSA. CDR3 DNA sequence: TGTGCCAGCAGCTTAGTACGTAACTATGGCTACACCTTC. This sequence encodes CASSLVRNYGYTF.

Only a few counts were recorded for this clonotype. J is TRBJ1-5 and V is TRBV6-2 or TRBV6-3; possible D gene TRBD1, 5 bases. Germline values: CDR1 MNHEY, CDR2 SVGEGT. The germline V and J ends were trimmed by 1 base and 4 bases, with 8 bases remaining between them. CDR3 length equals 14 residues. CDR3 bases: TGTGCCAGCAGTTACTACGGGGGGAATCAGCCCCAGCATTTT. Residues: CASSYYGGNQPQHF.

V is TRBV6-2 or TRBV6-3 and J is TRBJ1-2; 8 bases line up with TRBD1. Trimming at V came to 3 bases and at J to 7 bases, leaving 7 bases not matched to a gene. CDR3 length: 14 amino acids. Germline CDR1 and CDR2: MNHEY and SVGEGT. The CDR3 nucleotides are TGTGCCAGCAGTTATCGCCAGGGGGCTTCTGGCTACACCTTC. It yields the protein CASSYRQGASGYTF.

The genes are TRBV6-2 or TRBV6-3 and TRBJ1-5, with D maybe TRBD1 (6 bases). Trimming removed 5 bases from V and 0 bases from J, with 17 bases in between. Germline CDR1 is MNHEY and CDR2 is SVGEGT. The CDR3 has 17 amino acids. CDR3 amino acids: CASSPEGVTDSNQPQHF. CDR3 nucleotides: TGTGCCAGCAGTCCCGAGGGGGTCACGGATAGCAATCAGCCCCAGCATTTT.

This clonotype came up a few times. The chain recombines TRBV6-1 with TRBJ1-5; D gene uncertain. This CDR3 has 14 amino acids. Trimming shortened V by 1 base and J by 2 bases, and 6 bases separated the two germline ends. Germline loops: CDR1 MNHNS, CDR2 SASEGT. CDR3 nucleotide sequence: TGTGCCAGCAGTGAAGTGGCAGGCAATCAGCCCCAGCATTTT. It codes for CASSEVAGNQPQHF.

This chain links TRBV7-2 with TRBJ1-5; no clear D. The CDR3 consists of 13 residues. CDR1 and CDR2 (germline): SGHTA, FQGNSA. Trimming took off 1 base at V and 3 bases at J, with 4 bases between the two ends. The CDR3 sequence: CASSLELNQPQHF. The CDR3 coding sequence is TGTGCCAGCAGCTTAGAACTCAATCAGCCCCAGCATTTT.

The chain employs TRBV24-1 and TRBJ2-3, with D hard to call. The germline gives CDR1 KGHDR, CDR2 SFDVKD. CDR3 length equals 15 residues. The germline V and J ends were trimmed by 3 bases and 1 base, with 10 bases remaining between them. The CDR3: CATSDARRRTDTQYF. The CDR3 DNA is TGTGCCACCAGTGATGCAAGGAGACGCACAGATACGCAGTATTTT.

In nucleotides, the CDR3 is TGTGCCAGCAGCCGGGACCAGGGAGATACGCAGTATTTT. Amino acids: CASSRDQGDTQYF. The V gene is TRBV12-3 or TRBV12-4, the J gene TRBJ2-3; the D call may be TRBD1 or TRBD2 (5 bases each). Trimming removed 6 bases from V and 5 bases from J, with 12 bases in between. The CDR3 is made up of 13 amino acids.

This clonotype occurred a few times. The chain is built from TRBV11-2 and TRBJ1-2, with TRBD1 identical over 9 bases. The CDR3 length is 14 residues. V was clipped by 7 bases and J by 1 base; unmatched bases: 4. Per germline, CDR1 SGHAT and CDR2 FQNNGV. CDR3 sequence reads: CASNRDRVNYGYTF. Here the CDR3 DNA reads TGTGCCAGCAACAGGGACAGGGTTAACTATGGCTACACCTTC.

This sequence joins TRBV6-5 and TRBJ1-1; D is perhaps TRBD1 (6 bases). Germline V gives CDR1 MNHEY, CDR2 SVGAGI. V lost 2 bases and J lost 0, with 10 bases in between. There are 15 residues in the CDR3. The CDR3 loop is CASSYGGSLNTEAFF. CDR3 DNA: TGTGCCAGCAGTTACGGGGGCAGCTTGAACACTGAAGCTTTCTTT.

This clonotype was counted between two and nine times. V gene TRBV20-1 combines with J gene TRBJ1-5; D gene unclear. The CDR3 has 12 amino acids. V gave up 0 bases and J gave up 4 bases, with 4 bases separating them. Germline V gives CDR1 DFQATT, CDR2 SNEGSKA (reference sequence). This CDR3 is CSARDENQPQHF. The CDR3 DNA reads as TGCAGTGCTAGAGACGAGAATCAGCCCCAGCATTTT.

The rearrangement uses TRBV4-1 and TRBJ2-2; 7 bases line up with TRBD1. The V gene's germline CDR1 is MGHRA and CDR2 YSYEKL. Unmatched junction bases numbered 5, after V lost 4 bases and J lost 9 bases. The CDR3 covers 13 residues. Here the CDR3 DNA reads TGCGCCAGCAGCCCCACGACAGGGCGGGAGCTGTTTTTT. This sequence encodes CASSPTTGRELFF.

CDR3 residues: CASSLWPRGSGTEAFF. In nucleotides, the CDR3 is TGTGCCAGCAGCTTATGGCCCAGGGGTTCGGGGACTGAAGCTTTCTTT. This chain joins TRBV7-9 and TRBJ1-1, with a possible D match to TRBD1 (6 bases). CDR1 and CDR2 from the germline V gene are SEHNR and FQNEAQ (reference sequence). Deletions cut 2 bases from V and 5 bases from J, with 18 bases between. This CDR3 region has 16 residues.

The chain employs TRBV28 and TRBJ1-6, with 9 bases fitting TRBD1. Germline V gene data show CDR1 as MDHEN and CDR2 as SYDVKM. The CDR3 has 15 residues. Unmatched junction bases numbered 8, after V lost 4 bases and J lost 10 bases. CDR3 coding DNA: TGTGCCAGCAGTTGGGGGACAGGGTCAGGGTCACCCCTCCACTTT. It translates to CASSWGTGSGSPLHF.

The chain carries TRBV20-1 and TRBJ2-7, with 8 bases matching TRBD2. The germline V gene encodes CDR1 DFQATT and CDR2 SNEGSKA (reference sequence). The CDR3 loop spans 15 amino acids. After removal of 4 bases from V and 3 bases from J, the junction contained 11 bases not matched to a gene. This chain's CDR3 is CSAIHSGSPRYEQYF. For the CDR3, the DNA is TGCAGTGCTATCCACAGCGGGAGCCCCCGCTACGAGCAGTACTTC.